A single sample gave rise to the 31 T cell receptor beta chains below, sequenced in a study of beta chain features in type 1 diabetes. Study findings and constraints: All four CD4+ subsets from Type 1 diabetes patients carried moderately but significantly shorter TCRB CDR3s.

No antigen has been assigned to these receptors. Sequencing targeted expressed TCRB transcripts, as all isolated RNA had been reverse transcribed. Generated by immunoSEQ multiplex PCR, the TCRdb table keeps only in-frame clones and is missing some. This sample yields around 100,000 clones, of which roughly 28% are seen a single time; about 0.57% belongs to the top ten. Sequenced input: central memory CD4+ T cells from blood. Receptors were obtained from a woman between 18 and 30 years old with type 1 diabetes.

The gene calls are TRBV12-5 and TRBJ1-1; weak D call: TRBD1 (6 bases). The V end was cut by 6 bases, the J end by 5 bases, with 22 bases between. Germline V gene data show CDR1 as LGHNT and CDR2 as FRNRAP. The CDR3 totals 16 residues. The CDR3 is CASGPRSMGQLTEAFF. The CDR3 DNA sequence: TGTGCTAGTGGCCCGCGCTCCATGGGACAATTGACTGAAGCTTTCTTT.

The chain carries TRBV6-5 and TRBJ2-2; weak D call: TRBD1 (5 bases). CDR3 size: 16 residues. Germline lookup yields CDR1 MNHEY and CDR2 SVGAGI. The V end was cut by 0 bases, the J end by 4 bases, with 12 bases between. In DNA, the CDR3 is TGTGCCAGCAGTTACTCAAGGGGAAAGAGCACCGGGGAGCTGTTTTTT. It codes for CASSYSRGKSTGELFF.

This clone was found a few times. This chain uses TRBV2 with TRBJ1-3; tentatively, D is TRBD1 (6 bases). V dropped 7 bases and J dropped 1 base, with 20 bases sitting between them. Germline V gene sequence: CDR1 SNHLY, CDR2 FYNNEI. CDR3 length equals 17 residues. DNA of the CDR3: TGTGCCAGCAAGACGGGACCAGGGGCAATGTCTGGAAACACCATATATTTT. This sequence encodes CASKTGPGAMSGNTIYF.

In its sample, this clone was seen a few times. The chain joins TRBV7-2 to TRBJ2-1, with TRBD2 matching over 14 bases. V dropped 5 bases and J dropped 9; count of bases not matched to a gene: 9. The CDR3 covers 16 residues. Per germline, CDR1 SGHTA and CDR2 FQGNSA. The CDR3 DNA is TGTGCCAGCAGCCCCGGTGGACTAGCGGGAGGTGGTGAGCAGTTCTTC. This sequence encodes CASSPGGLAGGGEQFF.

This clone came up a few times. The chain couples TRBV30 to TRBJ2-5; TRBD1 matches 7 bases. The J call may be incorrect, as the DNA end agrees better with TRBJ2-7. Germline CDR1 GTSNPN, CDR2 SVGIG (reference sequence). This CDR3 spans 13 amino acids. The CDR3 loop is CAWSGDSKYEQYF. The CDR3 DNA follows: TGTGCCTGGAGTGGGGACAGCAAGTACGAGCAGTACTTC.

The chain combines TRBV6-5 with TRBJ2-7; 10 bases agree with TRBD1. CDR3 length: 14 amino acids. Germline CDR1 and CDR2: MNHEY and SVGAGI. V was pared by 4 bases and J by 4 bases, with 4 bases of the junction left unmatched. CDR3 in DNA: TGTGCCAGCAGTTCCCCGGGACAGGGGTACGAGCAGTACGTC. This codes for CASSSPGQGYEQYV.

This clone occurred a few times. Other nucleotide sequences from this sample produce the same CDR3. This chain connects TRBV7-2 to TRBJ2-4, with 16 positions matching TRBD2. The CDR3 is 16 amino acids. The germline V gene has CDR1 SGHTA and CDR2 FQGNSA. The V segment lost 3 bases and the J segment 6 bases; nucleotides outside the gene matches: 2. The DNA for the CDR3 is TGTGCCAGCAGCTTGGGGACTAGCGGGAGGGGAAACATTCAGTACTTC. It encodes CASSLGTSGRGNIQYF.

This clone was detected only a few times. This chain's CDR3 is CASSLWLGQVQETQYF. Written as DNA, the CDR3 is TGTGCCAGCAGCTTATGGTTGGGACAGGTGCAAGAGACCCAGTACTTC. The chain couples TRBV7-9 to TRBJ2-5, with 8 nucleotides matching TRBD1. The CDR3 runs to 16 residues. The germline CDR1 and CDR2 sequences are SEHNR and FQNEAQ (reference sequence). Unmatched junction bases numbered 7, after V lost 2 bases and J lost 2 bases.

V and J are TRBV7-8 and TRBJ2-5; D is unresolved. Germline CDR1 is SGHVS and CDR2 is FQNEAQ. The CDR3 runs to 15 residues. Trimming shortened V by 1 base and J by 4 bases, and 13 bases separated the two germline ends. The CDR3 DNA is TGTGCCAGCAGCTTAGGGTCAGCCCCAGGAGAGACCCAGTACTTC. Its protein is CASSLGSAPGETQYF.

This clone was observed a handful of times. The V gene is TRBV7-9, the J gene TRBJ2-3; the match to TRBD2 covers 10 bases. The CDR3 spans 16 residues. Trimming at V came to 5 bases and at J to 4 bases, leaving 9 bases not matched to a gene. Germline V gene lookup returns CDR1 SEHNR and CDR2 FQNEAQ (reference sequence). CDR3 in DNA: TGTGCCAGCAGCCTCCTAGCGGGAGCCTGGGCAGATACGCAGTATTTT. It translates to CASSLLAGAWADTQYF.

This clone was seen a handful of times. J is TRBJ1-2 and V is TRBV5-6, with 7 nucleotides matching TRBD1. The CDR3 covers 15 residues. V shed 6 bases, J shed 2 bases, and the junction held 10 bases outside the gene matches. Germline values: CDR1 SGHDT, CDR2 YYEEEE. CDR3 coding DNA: TGTGCCAGCACCCTTTCCTGGGGACAGAACTATGGCTACACCTTC. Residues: CASTLSWGQNYGYTF.

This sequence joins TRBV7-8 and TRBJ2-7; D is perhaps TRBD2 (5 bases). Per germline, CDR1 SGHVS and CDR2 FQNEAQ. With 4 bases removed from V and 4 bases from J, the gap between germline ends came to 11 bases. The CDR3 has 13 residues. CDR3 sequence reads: CASSSDWEYEQYV. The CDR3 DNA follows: TGTGCCAGCAGCTCGGACTGGGAGTACGAGCAGTACGTC.

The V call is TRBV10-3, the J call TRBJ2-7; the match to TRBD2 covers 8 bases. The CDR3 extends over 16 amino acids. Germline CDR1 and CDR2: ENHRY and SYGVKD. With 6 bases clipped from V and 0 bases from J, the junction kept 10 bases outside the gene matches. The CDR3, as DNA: TGTGCCATCAGGTGGACTAGCTCACGACCCTCCTACGAGCAGTACGTC. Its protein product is CAIRWTSSRPSYEQYV.

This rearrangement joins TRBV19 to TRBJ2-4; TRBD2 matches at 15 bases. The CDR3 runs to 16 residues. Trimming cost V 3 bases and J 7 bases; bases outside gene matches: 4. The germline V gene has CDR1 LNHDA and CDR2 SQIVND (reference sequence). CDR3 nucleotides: TGTGCCAGTAGTATTGACGGGACTAGCGGGAGGAACATTCAGTACTTC. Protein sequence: CASSIDGTSGRNIQYF.

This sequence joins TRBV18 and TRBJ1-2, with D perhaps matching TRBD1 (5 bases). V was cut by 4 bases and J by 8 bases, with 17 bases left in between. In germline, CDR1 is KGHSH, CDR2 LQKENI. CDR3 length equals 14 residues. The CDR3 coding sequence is TGTGCCAGCTCACGCAATGACCAGGGCTGGGGCTACACCTTC. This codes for CASSRNDQGWGYTF.

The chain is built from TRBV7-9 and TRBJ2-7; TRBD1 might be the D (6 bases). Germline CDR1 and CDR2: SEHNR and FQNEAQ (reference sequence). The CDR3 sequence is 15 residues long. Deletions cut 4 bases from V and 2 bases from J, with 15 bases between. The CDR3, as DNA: TGTGCCAGCAGCTCGTTACGGACAGAGCCCTACGAGCAGTACTTC. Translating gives CASSSLRTEPYEQYF.

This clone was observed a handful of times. The CDR3 sequence: CASSGGQATRGNTIYF. CDR3 coding DNA: TGTGCCAGCAGTGGCGGACAGGCGACGAGGGGAAACACCATATATTTT. The gene calls are TRBV25-1 and TRBJ1-3; the match to TRBD1 covers 7 bases. J gave up 4 bases and V 4 bases, and 10 bases lay outside the gene matches. Germline values: CDR1 MGHDK, CDR2 SYGVNS. This CDR3 is 16 amino acids long. The entire variable domain, with the rest obtained from reference TRBV25-1 and TRBJ1-3, is as follows: EADIYQTPRYLVIGTGKKITLECSQTMGHDKMYWYQQDPGMELHLIHYSYGVNSTEKGDLSSESTVSRIRTEHFPLTLESARPSHTSQYLCASSGGQATRGNTIYFGEGSWLTVV.

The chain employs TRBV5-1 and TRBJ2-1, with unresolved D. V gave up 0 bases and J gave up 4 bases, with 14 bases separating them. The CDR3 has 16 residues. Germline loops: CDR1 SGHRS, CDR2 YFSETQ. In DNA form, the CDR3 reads TGCGCCAGCAGCTTGGCCCGGAGCTTCACTTACAATGAGCAGTTCTTC. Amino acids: CASSLARSFTYNEQFF.

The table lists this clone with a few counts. The CDR3 DNA follows: TGTGCCTGGTATATACTAGGGATCGGTGAGCAGTTCTTC. Translation: CAWYILGIGEQFF. This chain connects TRBV30 to TRBJ2-1; a possible D gene is TRBD2 (5 bases). Germline CDR1 and CDR2: GTSNPN and SVGIG (reference sequence). The CDR3 has 13 amino acids. Trimming took off 5 bases at V and 9 bases at J, with 17 bases between the two ends.

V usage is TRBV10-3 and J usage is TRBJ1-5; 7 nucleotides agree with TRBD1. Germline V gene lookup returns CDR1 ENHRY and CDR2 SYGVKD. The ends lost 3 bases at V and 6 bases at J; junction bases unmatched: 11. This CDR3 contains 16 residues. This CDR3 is CAISDNTGEVSQPQHF. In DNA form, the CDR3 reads TGTGCCATCAGTGACAATACAGGGGAGGTTAGTCAGCCCCAGCATTTT.

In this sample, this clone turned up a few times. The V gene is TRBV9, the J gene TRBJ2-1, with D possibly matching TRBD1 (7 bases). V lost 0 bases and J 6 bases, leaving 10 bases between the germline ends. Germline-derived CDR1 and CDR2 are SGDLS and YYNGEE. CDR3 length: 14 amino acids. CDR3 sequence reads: CASSVVQGGNEQFF. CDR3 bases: TGTGCCAGCAGCGTAGTGCAGGGGGGCAATGAGCAGTTCTTC.

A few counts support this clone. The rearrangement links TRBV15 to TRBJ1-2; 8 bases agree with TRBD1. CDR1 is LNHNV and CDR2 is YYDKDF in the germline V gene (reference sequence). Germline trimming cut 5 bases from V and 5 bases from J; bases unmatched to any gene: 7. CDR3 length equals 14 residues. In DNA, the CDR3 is TGTGCCACCAGCCGGCCAGGGGGCACTTATGGCTACACCTTC. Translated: CATSRPGGTYGYTF.

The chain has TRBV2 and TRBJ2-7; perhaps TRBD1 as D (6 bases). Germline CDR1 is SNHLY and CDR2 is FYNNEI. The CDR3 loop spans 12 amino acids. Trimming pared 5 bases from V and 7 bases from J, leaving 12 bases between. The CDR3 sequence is CASSFTGTEQYF. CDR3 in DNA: TGTGCCAGCAGTTTCACAGGGACGGAGCAGTACTTC.

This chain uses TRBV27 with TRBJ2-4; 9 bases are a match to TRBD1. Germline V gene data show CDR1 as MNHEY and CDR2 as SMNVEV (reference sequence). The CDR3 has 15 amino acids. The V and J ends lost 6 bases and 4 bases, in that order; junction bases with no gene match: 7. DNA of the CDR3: TGTGCCAGCAGGGTCCCGGGACAGGGAAAAAACATTCAGTACTTC. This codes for CASRVPGQGKNIQYF.

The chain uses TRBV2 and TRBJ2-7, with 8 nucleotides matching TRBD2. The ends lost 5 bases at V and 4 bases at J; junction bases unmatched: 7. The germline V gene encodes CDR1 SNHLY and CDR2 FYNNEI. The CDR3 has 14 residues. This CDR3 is CASSLREGRYEQYV. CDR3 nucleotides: TGTGCCAGCAGTCTCCGGGAGGGCCGATACGAGCAGTACGTC.

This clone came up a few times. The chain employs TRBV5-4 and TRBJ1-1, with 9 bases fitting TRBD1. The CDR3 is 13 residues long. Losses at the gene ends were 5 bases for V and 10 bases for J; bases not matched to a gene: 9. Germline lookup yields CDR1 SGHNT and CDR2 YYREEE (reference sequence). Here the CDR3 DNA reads TGTGCCAGCAGGGACGACAGGGGGGTCCCAGCTTTCTTT. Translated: CASRDDRGVPAFF.

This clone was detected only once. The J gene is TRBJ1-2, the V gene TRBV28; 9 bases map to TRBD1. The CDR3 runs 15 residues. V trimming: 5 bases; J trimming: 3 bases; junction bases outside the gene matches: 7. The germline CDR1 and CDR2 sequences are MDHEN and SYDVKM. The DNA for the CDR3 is TGTGCCAGCAGTCGACCGGGACAGGGTGACTATGGCTACACCTTC. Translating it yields CASSRPGQGDYGYTF.

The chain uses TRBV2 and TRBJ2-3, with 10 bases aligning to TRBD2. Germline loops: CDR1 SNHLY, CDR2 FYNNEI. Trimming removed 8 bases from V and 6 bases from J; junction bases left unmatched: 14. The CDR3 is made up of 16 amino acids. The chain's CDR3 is CASSGTSARRGDTQYF. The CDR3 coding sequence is TGTGCCAGCTCCGGGACTAGCGCTAGACGGGGGGATACGCAGTATTTT.

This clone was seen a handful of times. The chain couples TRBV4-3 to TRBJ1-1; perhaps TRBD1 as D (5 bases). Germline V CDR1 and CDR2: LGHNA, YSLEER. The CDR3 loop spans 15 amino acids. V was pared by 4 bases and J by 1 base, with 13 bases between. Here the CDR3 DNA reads TGCGCCAGCAGCCTAGGGCAGGGTGGGAACACTGAAGCTTTCTTT. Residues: CASSLGQGGNTEAFF.

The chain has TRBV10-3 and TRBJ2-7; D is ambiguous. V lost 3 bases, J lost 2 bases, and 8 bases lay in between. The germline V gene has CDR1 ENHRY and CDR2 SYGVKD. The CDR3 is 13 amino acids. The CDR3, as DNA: TGTGCCATCAGTGACTTAGGAGCCTACGAGCAGTACTTC. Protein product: CAISDLGAYEQYF.

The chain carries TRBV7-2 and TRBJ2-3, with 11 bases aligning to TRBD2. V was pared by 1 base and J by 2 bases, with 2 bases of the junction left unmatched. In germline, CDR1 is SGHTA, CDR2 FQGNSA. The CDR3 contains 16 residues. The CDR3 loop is CASSLGTSGYTDTQYF. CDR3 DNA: TGTGCCAGCAGCTTAGGGACTAGCGGGTACACAGATACGCAGTATTTT. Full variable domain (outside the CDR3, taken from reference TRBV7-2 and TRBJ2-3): GAGVSQSPSNKVTEKGKDVELRCDPISGHTALYWYRQSLGQGLEFLIYFQGNSAPDKSGLPSDRFSAERTGGSVSTLTIQRTQQEDSAVYLCASSLGTSGYTDTQYFGPGTRLTVL.